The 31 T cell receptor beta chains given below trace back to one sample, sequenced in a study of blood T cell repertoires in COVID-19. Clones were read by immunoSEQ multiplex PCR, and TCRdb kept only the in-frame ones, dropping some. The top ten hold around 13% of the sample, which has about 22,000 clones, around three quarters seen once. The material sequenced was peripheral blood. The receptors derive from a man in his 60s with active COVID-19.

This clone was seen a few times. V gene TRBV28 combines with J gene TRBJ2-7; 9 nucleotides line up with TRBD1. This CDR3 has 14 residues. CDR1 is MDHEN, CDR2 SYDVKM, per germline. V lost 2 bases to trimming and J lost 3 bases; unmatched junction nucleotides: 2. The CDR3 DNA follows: TGTGCCAGCAGTTTAGGGACAGGGCGCTACGAGCAGTACTTC. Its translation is CASSLGTGRYEQYF.

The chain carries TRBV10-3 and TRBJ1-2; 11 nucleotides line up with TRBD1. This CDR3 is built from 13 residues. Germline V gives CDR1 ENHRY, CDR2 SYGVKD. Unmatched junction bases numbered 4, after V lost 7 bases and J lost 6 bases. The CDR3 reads CAITDRGPHGYTF. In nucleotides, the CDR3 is TGTGCCATCACGGACAGGGGGCCTCATGGCTACACCTTC.

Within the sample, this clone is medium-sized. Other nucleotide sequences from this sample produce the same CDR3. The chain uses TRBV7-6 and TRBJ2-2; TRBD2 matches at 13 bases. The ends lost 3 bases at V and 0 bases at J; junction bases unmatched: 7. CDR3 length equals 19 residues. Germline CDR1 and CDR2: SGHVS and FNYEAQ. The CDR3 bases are TGTGCCAGCAGCTTGGGTACTAGCGGGAGGGCCCCGAACACCGGGGAGCTGTTTTTT. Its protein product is CASSLGTSGRAPNTGELFF. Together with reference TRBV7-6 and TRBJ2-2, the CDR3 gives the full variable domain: GAGVSQSPRYKVTKRGQDVALRCDPISGHVSLYWYRQALGQGPEFLTYFNYEAQQDKSGLPNDRFSAERPEGSISTLTIQRTEQRDSAMYRCASSLGTSGRAPNTGELFFGEGSRLTVL.

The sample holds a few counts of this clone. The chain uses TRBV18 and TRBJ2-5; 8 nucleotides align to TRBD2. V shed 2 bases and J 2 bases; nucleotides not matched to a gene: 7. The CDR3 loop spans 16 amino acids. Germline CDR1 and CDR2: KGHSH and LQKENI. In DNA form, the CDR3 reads TGTGCCAGCTCACCATTGTTAGCGGGACTTCAAGAGACCCAGTACTTC. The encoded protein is CASSPLLAGLQETQYF. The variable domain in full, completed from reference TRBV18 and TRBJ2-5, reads NAGVMQNPRHLVRRRGQEARLRCSPMKGHSHVYWYRQLPEEGLKFMVYLQKENIIDESGMPKERFSAEFPKEGPSILRIQQVVRGDSAAYFCASSPLLAGLQETQYFGPGTRLLVL.

CDR3 loop: CASVGQGGNYGYTF. As DNA, the CDR3 is TGTGCCAGCGTGGGACAGGGGGGAAACTATGGCTACACCTTC. The chain carries TRBV27 and TRBJ1-2; 11 bases match TRBD1. The germline V gene encodes CDR1 MNHEY and CDR2 SMNVEV (reference sequence). The CDR3 covers 14 residues. J lost 2 bases, V lost 8 bases, and 4 bases had no gene match.

CDR3 DNA: TGTGCCAGCAGCTTACGCGCGGGATTATCCACAGATACGCAGTATTTT. Its translation is CASSLRAGLSTDTQYF. The rearrangement uses TRBV7-9 and TRBJ2-3; the D gene is possibly TRBD2 (6 bases). V shed 2 bases and J shed 2 bases, with 14 bases lying between them. CDR3 length equals 16 residues. Germline V CDR1 and CDR2: SEHNR, FQNEAQ (reference sequence).

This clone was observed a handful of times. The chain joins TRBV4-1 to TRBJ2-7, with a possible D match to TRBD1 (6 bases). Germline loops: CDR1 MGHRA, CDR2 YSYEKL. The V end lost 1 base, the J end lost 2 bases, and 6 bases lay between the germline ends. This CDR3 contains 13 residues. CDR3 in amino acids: CASSQGGPYEQYF. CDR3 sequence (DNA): TGCGCCAGCAGCCAAGGGGGGCCCTACGAGCAGTACTTC.

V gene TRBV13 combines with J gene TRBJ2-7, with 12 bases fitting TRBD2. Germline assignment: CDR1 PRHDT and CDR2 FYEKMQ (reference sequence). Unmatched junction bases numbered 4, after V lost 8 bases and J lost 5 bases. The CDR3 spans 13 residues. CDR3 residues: CASASGRADEQYF. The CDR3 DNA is TGTGCCAGCGCTAGCGGGAGGGCCGACGAGCAGTACTTC. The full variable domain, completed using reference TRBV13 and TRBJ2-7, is AAGVIQSPRHLIKEKRETATLKCYPIPRHDTVYWYQQGPGQDPQFLISFYEKMQSDKGSIPDRFSAQQFSDYHSELNMSSLELGDSALYFCASASGRADEQYFGPGTRLTVT.

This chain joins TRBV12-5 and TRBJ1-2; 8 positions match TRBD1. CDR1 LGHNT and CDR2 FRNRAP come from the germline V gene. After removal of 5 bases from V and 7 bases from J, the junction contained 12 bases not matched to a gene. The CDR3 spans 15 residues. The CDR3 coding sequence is TGTGCTAGTGGTGTCGGGACAGGAGGGTCCTCTGGCTACACCTTC. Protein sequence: CASGVGTGGSSGYTF.

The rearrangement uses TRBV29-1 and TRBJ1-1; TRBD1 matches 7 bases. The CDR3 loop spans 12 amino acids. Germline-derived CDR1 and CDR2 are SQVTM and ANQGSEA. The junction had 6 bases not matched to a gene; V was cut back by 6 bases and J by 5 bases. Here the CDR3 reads CSVQGLGTEAFF. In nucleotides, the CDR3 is TGCAGCGTACAGGGGCTAGGTACTGAAGCTTTCTTT.

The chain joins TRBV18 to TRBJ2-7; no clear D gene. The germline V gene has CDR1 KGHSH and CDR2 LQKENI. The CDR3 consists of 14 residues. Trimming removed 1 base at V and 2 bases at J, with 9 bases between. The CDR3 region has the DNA TGTGCCAGCTCACCACAGAGAGGTACCTACGAGCAGTACTTC. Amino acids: CASSPQRGTYEQYF.

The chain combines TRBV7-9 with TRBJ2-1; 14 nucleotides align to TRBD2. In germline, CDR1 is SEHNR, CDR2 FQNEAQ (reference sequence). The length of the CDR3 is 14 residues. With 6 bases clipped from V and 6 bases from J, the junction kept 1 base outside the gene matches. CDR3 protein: CASSGTSGSNEQFF. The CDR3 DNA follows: TGTGCCAGCAGTGGGACTAGCGGGAGCAATGAGCAGTTCTTC.

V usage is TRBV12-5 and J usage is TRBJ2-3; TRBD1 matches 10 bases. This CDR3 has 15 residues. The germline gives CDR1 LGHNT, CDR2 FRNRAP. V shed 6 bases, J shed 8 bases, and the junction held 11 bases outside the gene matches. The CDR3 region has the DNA TGTGCTAGTGGGCAGACCGGACAGGGGGTCGGTACGCAGTATTTT. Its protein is CASGQTGQGVGTQYF.

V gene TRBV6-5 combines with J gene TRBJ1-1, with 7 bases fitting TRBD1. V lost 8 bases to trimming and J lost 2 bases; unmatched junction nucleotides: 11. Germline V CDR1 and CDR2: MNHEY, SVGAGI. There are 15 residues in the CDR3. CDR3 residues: CASDIERGGNTEAFF. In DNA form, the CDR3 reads TGTGCCAGCGATATTGAAAGAGGGGGCAACACTGAAGCTTTCTTT.

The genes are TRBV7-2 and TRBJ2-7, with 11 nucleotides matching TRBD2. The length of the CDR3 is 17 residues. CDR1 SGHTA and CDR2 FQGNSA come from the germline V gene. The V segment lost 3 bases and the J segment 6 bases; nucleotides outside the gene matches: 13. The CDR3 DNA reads TGTGCCAGCAGCTTGGAGGCACTAGCGGGAGTTGAGGGCGAGCAGTACTTC. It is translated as CASSLEALAGVEGEQYF. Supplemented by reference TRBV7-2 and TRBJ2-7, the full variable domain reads GAGVSQSPSNKVTEKGKDVELRCDPISGHTALYWYRQSLGQGLEFLIYFQGNSAPDKSGLPSDRFSAERTGGSVSTLTIQRTQQEDSAVYLCASSLEALAGVEGEQYFGPGTRLTVT.

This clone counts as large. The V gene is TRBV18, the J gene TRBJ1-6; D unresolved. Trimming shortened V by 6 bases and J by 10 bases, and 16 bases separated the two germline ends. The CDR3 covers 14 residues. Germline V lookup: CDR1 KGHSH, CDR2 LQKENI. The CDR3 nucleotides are TGTGCCAGCTCGGAGGGCCAGACGGCGTCACCCCTCCACTTT. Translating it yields CASSEGQTASPLHF.

The CDR3 DNA is TGTGCCACCAGTGATACTGGGCAGGGGGCGGGCGAGCAGTACTTC. Protein product: CATSDTGQGAGEQYF. The gene calls are TRBV24-1 and TRBJ2-7; 8 bases are shared with TRBD1. The CDR3 has 15 amino acids. V shed 3 bases, J shed 6 bases, and the junction held 9 bases outside the gene matches. The germline CDR1 and CDR2 sequences are KGHDR and SFDVKD.

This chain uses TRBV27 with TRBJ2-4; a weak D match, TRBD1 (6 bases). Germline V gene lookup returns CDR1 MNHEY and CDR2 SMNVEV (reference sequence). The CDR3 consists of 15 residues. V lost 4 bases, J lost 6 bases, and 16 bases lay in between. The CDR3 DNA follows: TGTGCCAGCAGTTCGTACAGGGTGGGTGGAAACATTCAGTACTTC. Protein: CASSSYRVGGNIQYF.

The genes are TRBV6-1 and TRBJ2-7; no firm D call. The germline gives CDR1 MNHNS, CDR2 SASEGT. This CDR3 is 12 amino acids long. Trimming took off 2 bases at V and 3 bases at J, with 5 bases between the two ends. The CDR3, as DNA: TGTGCCAGCAGTGAACTACTCTACGAGCAGTACTTC. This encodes CASSELLYEQYF.

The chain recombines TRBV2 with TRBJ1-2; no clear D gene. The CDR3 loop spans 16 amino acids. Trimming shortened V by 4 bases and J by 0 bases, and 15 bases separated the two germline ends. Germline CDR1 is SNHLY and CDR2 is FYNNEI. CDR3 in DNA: TGTGCCAGCAGTGTGGGAGTGGCAGGACCTAACTATGGCTACACCTTC. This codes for CASSVGVAGPNYGYTF.

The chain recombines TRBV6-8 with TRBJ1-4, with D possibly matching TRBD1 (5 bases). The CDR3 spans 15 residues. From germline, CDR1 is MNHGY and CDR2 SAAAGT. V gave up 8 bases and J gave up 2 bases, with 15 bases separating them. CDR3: CASAAGGETNEKLFF. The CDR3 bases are TGTGCCAGCGCCGCCGGGGGGGAGACTAATGAAAAACTGTTTTTT.

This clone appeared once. The CDR3 is CASSSSPEWTFDKNIQYF. In nucleotides, the CDR3 is TGTGCCAGCTCAAGTAGTCCCGAATGGACTTTTGACAAAAACATTCAGTACTTC. The rearrangement joins TRBV18 to TRBJ2-4; D is possibly TRBD2 (5 bases). Germline-derived CDR1 and CDR2 are KGHSH and LQKENI. V shed 5 bases and J shed 3 bases, with 23 bases lying between them. The CDR3 has 18 residues.

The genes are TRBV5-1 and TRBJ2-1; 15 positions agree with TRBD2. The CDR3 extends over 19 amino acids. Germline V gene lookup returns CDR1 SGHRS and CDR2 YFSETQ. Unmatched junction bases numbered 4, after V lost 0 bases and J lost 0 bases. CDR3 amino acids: CASSLVGLAGGVSYNEQFF. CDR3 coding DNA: TGCGCCAGCAGCTTGGTGGGACTAGCGGGAGGCGTCTCCTACAATGAGCAGTTCTTC.

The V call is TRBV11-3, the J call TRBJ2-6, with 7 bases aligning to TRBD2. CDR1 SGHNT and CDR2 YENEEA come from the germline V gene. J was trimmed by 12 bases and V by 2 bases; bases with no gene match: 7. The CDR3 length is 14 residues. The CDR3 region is CASSLNRGVSVLTF. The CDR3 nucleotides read TGTGCCAGCAGCTTAAATCGGGGGGTTTCCGTCCTGACTTTC. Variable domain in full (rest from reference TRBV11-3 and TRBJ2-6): EAGVVQSPRYKIIEKKQPVAFWCNPISGHNTLYWYLQNLGQGPELLIRYENEEAVDDSQLPKDRFSAERLKGVDSTLKIQPAELGDSAVYLCASSLNRGVSVLTFGAGSRLTVL.

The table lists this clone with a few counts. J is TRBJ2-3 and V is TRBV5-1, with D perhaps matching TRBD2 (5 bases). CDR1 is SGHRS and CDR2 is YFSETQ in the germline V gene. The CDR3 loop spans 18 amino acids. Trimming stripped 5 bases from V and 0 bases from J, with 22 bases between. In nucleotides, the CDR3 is TGCGCCAGCAGTCGGGGTGGGAACATCTTAATGAGCACAGATACGCAGTATTTT. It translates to CASSRGGNILMSTDTQYF. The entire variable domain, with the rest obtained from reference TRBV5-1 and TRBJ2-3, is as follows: KAGVTQTPRYLIKTRGQQVTLSCSPISGHRSVSWYQQTPGQGLQFLFEYFSETQRNKGNFPGRFSGRQFSNSRSEMNVSTLELGDSALYLCASSRGGNILMSTDTQYFGPGTRLTVL.

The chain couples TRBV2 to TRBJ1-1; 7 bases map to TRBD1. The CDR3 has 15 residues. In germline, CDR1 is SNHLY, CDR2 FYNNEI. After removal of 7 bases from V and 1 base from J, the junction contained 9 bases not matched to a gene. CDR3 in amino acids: CASIRTGTANTEAFF. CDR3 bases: TGTGCCAGCATACGGACCGGGACAGCGAACACTGAAGCTTTCTTT.

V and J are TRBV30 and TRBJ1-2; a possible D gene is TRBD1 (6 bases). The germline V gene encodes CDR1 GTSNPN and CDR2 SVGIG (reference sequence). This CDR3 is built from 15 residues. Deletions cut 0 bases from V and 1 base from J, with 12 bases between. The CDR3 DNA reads TGTGCCTGGAGTGTACTTGGGGGCGATAACTATGGCTACACCTTC. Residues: CAWSVLGGDNYGYTF. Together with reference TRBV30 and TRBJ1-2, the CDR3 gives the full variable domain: SQTIHQWPATLVQPVGSPLSLECTVEGTSNPNLYWYRQAAGRGLQLLFYSVGIGQISSEVPQNLSASRPQDRQFILSSKKLLLSDSGFYLCAWSVLGGDNYGYTFGSGTRLTVV.

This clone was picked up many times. The CDR3 DNA follows: TGCAGCGTTGTTAGTAGCGGGGCCGGGGAGCTGTTTTTT. This gives the protein CSVVSSGAGELFF. V gene TRBV29-1 combines with J gene TRBJ2-2, with 8 positions matching TRBD2. The CDR3 contains 13 residues. Germline V gives CDR1 SQVTM, CDR2 ANQGSEA. V trimming: 4 bases; J trimming: 6 bases; junction bases outside the gene matches: 4.

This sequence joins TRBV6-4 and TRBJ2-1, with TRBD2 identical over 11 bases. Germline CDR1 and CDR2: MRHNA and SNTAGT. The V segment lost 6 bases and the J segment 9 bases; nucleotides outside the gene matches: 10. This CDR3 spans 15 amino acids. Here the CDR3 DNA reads TGTGCCAGCAGCCTGGAAGGTAGCGGGAGGGGTGAGCAGTTCTTC. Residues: CASSLEGSGRGEQFF.

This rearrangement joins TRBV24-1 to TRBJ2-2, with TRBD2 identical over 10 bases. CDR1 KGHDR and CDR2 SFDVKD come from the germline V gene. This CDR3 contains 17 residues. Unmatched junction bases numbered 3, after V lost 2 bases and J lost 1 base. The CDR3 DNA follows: TGTGCCACCAGTGATTCGAGGACTAGCGGGAACACCGGGGAGCTGTTTTTT. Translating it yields CATSDSRTSGNTGELFF.

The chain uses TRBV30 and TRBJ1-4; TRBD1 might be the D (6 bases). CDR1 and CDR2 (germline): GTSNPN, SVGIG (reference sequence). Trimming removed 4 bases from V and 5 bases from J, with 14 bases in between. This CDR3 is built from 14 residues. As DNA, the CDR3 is TGTGCCTGGACGTCGGACAGACGAAATGAAAAACTGTTTTTT. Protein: CAWTSDRRNEKLFF.